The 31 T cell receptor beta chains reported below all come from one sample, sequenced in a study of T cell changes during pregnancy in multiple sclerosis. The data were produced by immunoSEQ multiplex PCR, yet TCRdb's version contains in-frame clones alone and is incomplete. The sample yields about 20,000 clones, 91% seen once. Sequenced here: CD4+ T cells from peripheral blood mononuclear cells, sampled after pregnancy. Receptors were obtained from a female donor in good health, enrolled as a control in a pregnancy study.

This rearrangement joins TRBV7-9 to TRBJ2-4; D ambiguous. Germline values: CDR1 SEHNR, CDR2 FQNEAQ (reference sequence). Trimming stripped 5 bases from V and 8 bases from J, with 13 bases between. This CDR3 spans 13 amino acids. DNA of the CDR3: TGTGCCAGCAGCCCCGGGTACCCGTACATTCAGTACTTC. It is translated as CASSPGYPYIQYF.

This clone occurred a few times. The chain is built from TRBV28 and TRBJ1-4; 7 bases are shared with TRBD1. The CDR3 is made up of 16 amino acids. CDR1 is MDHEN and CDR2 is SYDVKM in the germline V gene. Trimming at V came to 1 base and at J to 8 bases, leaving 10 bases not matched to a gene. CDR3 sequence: CASSLSGTVDQEKLFF. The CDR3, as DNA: TGTGCCAGCAGTTTATCTGGGACAGTTGACCAAGAAAAACTGTTTTTT. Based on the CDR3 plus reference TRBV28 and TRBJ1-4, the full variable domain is DVKVTQSSRYLVKRTGEKVFLECVQDMDHENMFWYRQDPGLGLRLIYFSYDVKMKEKGDIPEGYSVSREKKERFSLILESASTNQTSMYLCASSLSGTVDQEKLFFGSGTQLSVL.

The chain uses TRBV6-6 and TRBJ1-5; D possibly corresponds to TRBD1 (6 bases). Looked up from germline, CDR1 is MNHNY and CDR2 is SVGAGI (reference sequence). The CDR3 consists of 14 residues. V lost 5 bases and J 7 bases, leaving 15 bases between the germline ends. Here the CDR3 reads CASSVLGARQPQHF. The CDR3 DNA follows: TGTGCCAGCAGTGTTTTGGGGGCACGGCAGCCCCAGCATTTT.

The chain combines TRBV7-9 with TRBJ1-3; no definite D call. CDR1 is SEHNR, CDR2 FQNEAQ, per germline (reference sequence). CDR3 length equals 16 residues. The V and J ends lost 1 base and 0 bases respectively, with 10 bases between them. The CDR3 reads CASSLGTAYSGNTIYF. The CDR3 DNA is TGTGCCAGCAGCTTAGGTACAGCCTACTCTGGAAACACCATATATTTT.

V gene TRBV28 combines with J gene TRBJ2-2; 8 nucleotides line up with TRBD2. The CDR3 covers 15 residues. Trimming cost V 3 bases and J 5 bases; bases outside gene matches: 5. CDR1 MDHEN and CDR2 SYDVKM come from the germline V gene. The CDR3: CASSLAGGRTGELFF. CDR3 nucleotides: TGTGCCAGCAGTTTGGCGGGAGGTCGGACCGGGGAGCTGTTTTTT.

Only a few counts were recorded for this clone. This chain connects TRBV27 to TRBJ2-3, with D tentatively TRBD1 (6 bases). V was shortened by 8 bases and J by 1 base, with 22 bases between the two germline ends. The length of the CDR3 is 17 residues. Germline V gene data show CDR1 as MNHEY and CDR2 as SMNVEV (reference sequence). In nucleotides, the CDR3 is TGTGCCAGCGCGCTCCACAAACAGGGATGGGGCACAGATACGCAGTATTTT. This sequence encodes CASALHKQGWGTDTQYF.

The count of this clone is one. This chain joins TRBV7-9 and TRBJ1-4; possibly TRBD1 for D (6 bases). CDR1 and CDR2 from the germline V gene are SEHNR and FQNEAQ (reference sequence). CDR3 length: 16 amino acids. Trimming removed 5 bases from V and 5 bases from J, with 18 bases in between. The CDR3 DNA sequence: TGTGCCAGCAGCCTCCAGGGGAGTAACGGCAATGAAAAACTGTTTTTT. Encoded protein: CASSLQGSNGNEKLFF.

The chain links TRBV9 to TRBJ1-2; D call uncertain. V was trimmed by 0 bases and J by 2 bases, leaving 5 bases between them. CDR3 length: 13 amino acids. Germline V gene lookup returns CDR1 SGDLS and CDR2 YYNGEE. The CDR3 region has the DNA TGTGCCAGCAGCGTAGACACAAACTATGGCTACACCTTC. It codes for CASSVDTNYGYTF.

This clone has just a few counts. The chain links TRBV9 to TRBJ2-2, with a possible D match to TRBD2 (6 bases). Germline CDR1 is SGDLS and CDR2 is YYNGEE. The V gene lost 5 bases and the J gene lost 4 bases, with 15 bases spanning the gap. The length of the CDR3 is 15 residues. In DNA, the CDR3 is TGTGCCAGCAGGAGGGGCGGGACTCCCACCGGGGAGCTGTTTTTT. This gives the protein CASRRGGTPTGELFF.

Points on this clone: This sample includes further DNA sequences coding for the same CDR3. In nucleotides, the CDR3 is TGTGCCAGCAGTGTAGGACAGGGTACCTACGAGCAGTACTTC. Its translation is CASSVGQGTYEQYF. The chain carries TRBV2 and TRBJ2-7, with 8 bases aligning to TRBD1. The length of the CDR3 is 14 residues. CDR1 and CDR2 (germline): SNHLY, FYNNEI. V dropped 4 bases and J dropped 2; count of bases not matched to a gene: 4.

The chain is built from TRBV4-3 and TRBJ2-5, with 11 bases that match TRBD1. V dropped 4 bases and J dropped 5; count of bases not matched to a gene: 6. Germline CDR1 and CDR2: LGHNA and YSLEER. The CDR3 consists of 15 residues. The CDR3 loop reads CASSPGQGAGETQYF. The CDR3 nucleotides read TGCGCCAGCAGCCCTGGACAGGGGGCGGGGGAGACCCAGTACTTC.

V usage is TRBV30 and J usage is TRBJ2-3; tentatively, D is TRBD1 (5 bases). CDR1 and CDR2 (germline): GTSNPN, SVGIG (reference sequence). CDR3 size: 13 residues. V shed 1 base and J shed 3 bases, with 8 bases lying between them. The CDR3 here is CAWSATGTDTQYF. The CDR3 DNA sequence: TGTGCCTGGAGTGCTACAGGTACAGATACGCAGTATTTT.

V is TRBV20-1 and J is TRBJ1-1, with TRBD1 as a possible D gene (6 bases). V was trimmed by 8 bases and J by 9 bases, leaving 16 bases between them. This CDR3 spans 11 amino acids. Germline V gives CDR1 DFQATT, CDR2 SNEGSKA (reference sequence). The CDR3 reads CSLHLGQKAFF. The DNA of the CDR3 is TGCAGTCTTCACCTCGGACAGAAAGCTTTCTTT.

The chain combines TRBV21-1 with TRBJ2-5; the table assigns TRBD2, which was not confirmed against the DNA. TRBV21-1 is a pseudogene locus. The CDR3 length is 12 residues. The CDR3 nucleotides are TGTGCCAGCCCGGCGGCACCAGAAACCCAGTACTTC. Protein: CASPAAPETQYF.

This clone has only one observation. Here the CDR3 reads CASSKPGLAGIRNTDTQYF. CDR3 DNA: TGCGCCAGCAGCAAACCGGGACTAGCGGGAATCCGCAACACAGATACGCAGTATTTT. This chain connects TRBV5-1 to TRBJ2-3, with TRBD2 matching 13 bases. In germline, CDR1 is SGHRS, CDR2 YFSETQ. The CDR3 has 19 residues. The junction had 13 bases not matched to a gene; V was cut back by 4 bases and J by 2 bases.

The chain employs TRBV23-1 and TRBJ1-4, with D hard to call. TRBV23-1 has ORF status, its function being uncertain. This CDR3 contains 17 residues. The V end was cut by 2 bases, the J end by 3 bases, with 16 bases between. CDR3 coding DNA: TGCGCCAGCAGTCAAGTCGAATGTCCCGACTCTAATGAAAAACTGTTTTTT. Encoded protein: CASSQVECPDSNEKLFF.

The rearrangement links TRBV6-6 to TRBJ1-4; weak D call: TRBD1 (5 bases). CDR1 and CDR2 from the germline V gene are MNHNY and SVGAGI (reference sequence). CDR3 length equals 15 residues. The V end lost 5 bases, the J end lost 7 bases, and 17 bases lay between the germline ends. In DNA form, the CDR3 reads TGTGCCAGCAGTCTATCAGGGCAGAGAAGTGAAAAACTGTTTTTT. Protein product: CASSLSGQRSEKLFF.

DNA for the CDR3: TGCGCCAGCAGCCCCGGACAGGGGGTCCCTAAGATTCAGTACTTC. This codes for CASSPGQGVPKIQYF. The chain joins TRBV5-1 to TRBJ2-4; 10 bases are shared with TRBD1. The J segment lost 10 bases and the V segment lost 4 bases, leaving 11 bases of the junction unmatched. The CDR3 spans 15 residues. Germline loops: CDR1 SGHRS, CDR2 YFSETQ.

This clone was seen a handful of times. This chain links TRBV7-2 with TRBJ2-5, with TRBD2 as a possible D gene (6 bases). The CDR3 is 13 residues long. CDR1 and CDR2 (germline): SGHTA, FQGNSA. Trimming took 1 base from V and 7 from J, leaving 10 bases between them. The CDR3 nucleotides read TGTGCCAGCAGCTTAGGGGGGGATGCGACCCAGTACTTC. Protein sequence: CASSLGGDATQYF.

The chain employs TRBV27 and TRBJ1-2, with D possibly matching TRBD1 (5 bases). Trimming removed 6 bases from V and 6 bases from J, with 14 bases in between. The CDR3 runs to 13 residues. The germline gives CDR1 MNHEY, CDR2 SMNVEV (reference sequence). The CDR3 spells CASSRRWGDGYTF. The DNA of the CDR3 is TGTGCCAGCAGCCGCCGTTGGGGGGATGGCTACACCTTC.

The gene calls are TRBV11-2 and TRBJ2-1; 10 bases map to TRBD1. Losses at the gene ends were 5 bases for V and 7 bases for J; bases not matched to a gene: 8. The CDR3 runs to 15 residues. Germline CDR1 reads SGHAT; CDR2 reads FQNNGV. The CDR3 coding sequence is TGTGCCAGCAGCCCCCGACAGGGGGCGAGGAATGAGCAGTTCTTC. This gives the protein CASSPRQGARNEQFF.

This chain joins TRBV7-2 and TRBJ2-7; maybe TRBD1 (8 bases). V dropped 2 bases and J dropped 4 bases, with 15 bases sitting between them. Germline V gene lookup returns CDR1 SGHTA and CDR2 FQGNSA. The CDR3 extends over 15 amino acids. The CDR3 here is CASSLQTGEGYEQYF. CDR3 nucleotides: TGTGCCAGCAGCTTACAGACAGGGGAGGGGTACGAGCAGTACTTC.

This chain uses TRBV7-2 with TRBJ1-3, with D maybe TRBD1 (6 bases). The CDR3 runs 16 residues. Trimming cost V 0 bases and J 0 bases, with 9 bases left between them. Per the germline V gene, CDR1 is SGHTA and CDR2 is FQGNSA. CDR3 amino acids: CASSLAGTRSGNTIYF. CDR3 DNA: TGTGCCAGCAGCTTAGCCGGGACACGCTCTGGAAACACCATATATTTT.

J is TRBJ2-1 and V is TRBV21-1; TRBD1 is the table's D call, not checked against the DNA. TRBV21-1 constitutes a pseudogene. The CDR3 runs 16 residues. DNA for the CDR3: TGTGCCAGCAGCAAAAAAAAAGGGGATCTGGACAATGAGCAGTTCTTC. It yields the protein CASSKKKGDLDNEQFF.

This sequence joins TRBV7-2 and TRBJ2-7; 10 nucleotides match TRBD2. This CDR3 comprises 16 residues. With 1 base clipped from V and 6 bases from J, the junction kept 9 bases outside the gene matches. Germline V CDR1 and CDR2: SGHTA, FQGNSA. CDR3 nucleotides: TGTGCCAGCAGCTTAGGGGCGAGTAGCGGGAGGCGCGAGCAGTACTTC. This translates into CASSLGASSGRREQYF.

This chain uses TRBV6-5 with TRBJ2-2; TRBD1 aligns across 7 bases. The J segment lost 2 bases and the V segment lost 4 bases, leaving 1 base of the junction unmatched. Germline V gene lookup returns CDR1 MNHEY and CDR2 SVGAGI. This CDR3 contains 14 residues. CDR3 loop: CASSWDRNTGELFF. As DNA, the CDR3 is TGTGCCAGCAGTTGGGACAGAAACACCGGGGAGCTGTTTTTT.

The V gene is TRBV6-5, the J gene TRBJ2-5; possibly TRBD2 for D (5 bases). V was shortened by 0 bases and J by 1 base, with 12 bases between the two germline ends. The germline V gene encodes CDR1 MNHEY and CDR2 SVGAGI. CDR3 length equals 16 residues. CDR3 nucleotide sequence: TGTGCCAGCAGTTACTCGATTTTCAGCGGCCAAGAGACCCAGTACTTC. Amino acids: CASSYSIFSGQETQYF.

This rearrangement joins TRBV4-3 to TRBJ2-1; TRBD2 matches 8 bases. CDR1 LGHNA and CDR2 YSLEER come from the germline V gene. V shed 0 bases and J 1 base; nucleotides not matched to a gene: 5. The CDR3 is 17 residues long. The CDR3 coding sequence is TGCGCCAGCAGCCAAGATCTAGCGGGCAGGTCCTACAATGAGCAGTTCTTC. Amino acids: CASSQDLAGRSYNEQFF.

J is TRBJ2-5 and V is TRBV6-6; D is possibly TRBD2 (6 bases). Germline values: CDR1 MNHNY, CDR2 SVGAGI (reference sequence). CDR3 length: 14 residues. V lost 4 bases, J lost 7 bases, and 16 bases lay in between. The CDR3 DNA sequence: TGTGCCAGCAGTTCCCTAGCGTACACAATGACCCAGTACTTC. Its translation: CASSSLAYTMTQYF.

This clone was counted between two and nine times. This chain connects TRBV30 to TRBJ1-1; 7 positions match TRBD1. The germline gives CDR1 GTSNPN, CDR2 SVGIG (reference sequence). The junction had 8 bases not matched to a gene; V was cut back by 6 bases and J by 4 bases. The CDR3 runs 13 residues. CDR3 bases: TGTGCCTGTCGACAGGGATGGGGCACTGAAGCTTTCTTT. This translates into CACRQGWGTEAFF.

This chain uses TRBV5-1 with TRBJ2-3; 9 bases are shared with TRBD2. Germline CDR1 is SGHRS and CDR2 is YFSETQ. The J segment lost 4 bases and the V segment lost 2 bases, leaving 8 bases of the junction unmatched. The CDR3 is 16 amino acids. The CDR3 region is CASSFSRGGAADTQYF. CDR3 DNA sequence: TGCGCCAGCAGCTTCTCTCGCGGGGGGGCCGCAGATACGCAGTATTTT.